This T cell receptor (beta chain) was obtained from a study of PD-L1 blockade in urothelial cancer. Study as a whole: Analyzed time points were 3 weeks (second dose) and 6 weeks after therapy began. Per blood sample, T cells had a median of roughly 150,000. Study conclusions and caveats: Blood clones associated with the tumor expanded more at 3 weeks in durable-benefit patients.

Synthetic spike-ins, TCR analog templates, were added into each PCR. The assay was immunoSEQ multiplex PCR, and TCRdb's table has in-frame clones only and misses some. The sample holds tens of thousands of clones, about 80% seen once. The germline V and J ends were trimmed by 4 bases and 5 bases, with 15 bases remaining between them. The CDR3 spans 14 residues. The V gene's germline CDR1 is SGHNT and CDR2 YYREEE (reference sequence). Worth noting for this clone: Its antigen is not known.

The sample in question was PBMCs, obtained around atezolizumab (anti-PD-L1) treatment. This chain joins TRBV5-4 and TRBJ2-5; a weak D match, TRBD1 (6 bases). The TCR was taken from a man between 65 and 80 years old with urothelial cancer. The CDR3 loop reads CASSLGLTGETQYF. CDR3 nucleotide sequence: TGTGCCAGCAGCCTAGGACTCACAGGGGAGACCCAGTACTTC.